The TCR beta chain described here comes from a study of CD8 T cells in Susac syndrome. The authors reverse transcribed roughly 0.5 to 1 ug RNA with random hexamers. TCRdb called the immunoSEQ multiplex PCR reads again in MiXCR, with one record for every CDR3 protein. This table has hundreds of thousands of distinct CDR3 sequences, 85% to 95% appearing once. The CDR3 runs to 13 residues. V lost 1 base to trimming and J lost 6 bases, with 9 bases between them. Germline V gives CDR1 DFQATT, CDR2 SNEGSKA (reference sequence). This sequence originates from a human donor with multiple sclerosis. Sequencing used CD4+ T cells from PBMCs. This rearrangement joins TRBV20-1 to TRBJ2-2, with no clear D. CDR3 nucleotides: TGCAGTGCTAGAGCCCCGACTCCCGGGGAGCTGTTTTTT. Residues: CSARAPTPGELFF.